A single sample is the source of the 20 T cell receptor beta chains below, sequenced in a study of cytomegalovirus exposure and HLA in healthy donors. The PCR used 60 Vbeta and 13 Jbeta primers. This table comes from immunoSEQ multiplex PCR, and its TCRdb copy is limited to in-frame clones, with some not included. Counted here are 35,000 to 45,000 clones, more than 85% occurring once; the ten biggest clones make up 2% to 3%. The sequencing sample was made of PBMCs. These receptors all stem from a young woman in good health and CMV-seronegative.

The chain carries TRBV14 and TRBJ2-1; TRBD1 is a possible D gene (5 bases). The CDR3 runs 14 residues. Germline V gene lookup returns CDR1 SGHDN and CDR2 FVKESK. The germline V and J ends were trimmed by 4 bases and 6 bases, with 13 bases remaining between them. The CDR3 loop is CASSPSTVINEQFF. Here the CDR3 DNA reads TGTGCCAGCAGCCCTTCGACAGTTATCAATGAGCAGTTCTTC.

The rearrangement links TRBV27 to TRBJ2-5; D remains unclear. Gene TRBJ2-7 matches the end of the DNA better, so the J call may be wrong. Germline CDR1 is MNHEY and CDR2 is SMNVEV (reference sequence). This CDR3 comprises 13 residues. The chain's CDR3 is CASSLSPNHEQYF. For the CDR3, the DNA is TGTGCCAGCAGTTTATCCCCCAACCACGAGCAGTACTTC.

The J gene is TRBJ2-7, the V gene TRBV5-1; D may be TRBD2 (6 bases). This CDR3 has 16 residues. The germline V gene has CDR1 SGHRS and CDR2 YFSETQ. Trimming pared 0 bases from V and 4 bases from J, leaving 17 bases between. The chain's CDR3 is CASSLATGTRFYEQYF. For the CDR3, the DNA is TGCGCCAGCAGCTTGGCTACCGGGACTCGTTTTTACGAGCAGTACTTC.

The chain combines TRBV7-8 with TRBJ2-3; 7 bases are a match to TRBD2. Germline CDR1 reads SGHVS; CDR2 reads FQNEAQ. This CDR3 is built from 16 residues. V lost 5 bases to trimming and J lost 0 bases; unmatched junction nucleotides: 8. The DNA of the CDR3 is TGTGCCAGCAGCCAGACGTCTAGCGGCAGCACAGATACGCAGTATTTT. This sequence encodes CASSQTSSGSTDTQYF.

The J gene is TRBJ2-3, the V gene TRBV13; weak D call: TRBD2 (6 bases). The CDR3 sequence is 12 residues long. The germline V gene has CDR1 PRHDT and CDR2 FYEKMQ (reference sequence). V dropped 4 bases and J dropped 5 bases, with 7 bases sitting between them. CDR3 protein: CASSWGGDTQYF. CDR3 sequence (DNA): TGTGCCAGCAGCTGGGGAGGAGATACGCAGTATTTT.

The genes are TRBV5-1 and TRBJ2-7; 10 positions agree with TRBD1. In germline, CDR1 is SGHRS, CDR2 YFSETQ. The CDR3 is 14 residues long. After removal of 4 bases from V and 6 bases from J, the junction contained 7 bases not matched to a gene. Here the CDR3 DNA reads TGCGCCAGCAGCCCGGACAGGGGGGTATCCGAGCAGTACTTC. Translating gives CASSPDRGVSEQYF.

This clone was detected only once. The chain links TRBV6-5 to TRBJ2-7; no firm D call. V dropped 5 bases and J dropped 3 bases, with 14 bases sitting between them. The CDR3 has 14 amino acids. Germline CDR1 is MNHEY and CDR2 is SVGAGI. CDR3 bases: TGTGCCAGCAGTGAAGTGGCTGAACGCTACGAGCAGTACTTC. It specifies CASSEVAERYEQYF.

The chain is built from TRBV23-1 and TRBJ1-5, with a possible D match to TRBD1 (5 bases). TRBV23-1 falls under the ORF class, with uncertain function. V was clipped by 6 bases and J by 5 bases, with 14 bases between them. CDR3 length: 14 residues. The CDR3 DNA is TGCGCCAGCAGGCCCTCGGGGGGTGATCAGCCCCAGCATTTT. Protein product: CASRPSGGDQPQHF.

This clone was recorded only once. At one of its ends the junction is not consistent with the germline gene, which may arise from a read error. CDR3 region: CASSLGTSGYTQYF. The CDR3, as DNA: TGTGCTAGCAGCTTGGGGACTAGCGGGTATACGCAGTATTTT. The chain links TRBV7-7 to TRBJ2-3; 12 bases match TRBD2. The CDR3 is made up of 14 amino acids. CDR1 is SSHAT and CDR2 is FNYEAQ in the germline V gene (reference sequence).

This chain links TRBV7-2 with TRBJ2-5, with TRBD1 identical over 11 bases. Per germline, CDR1 SGHTA and CDR2 FQGNSA. This CDR3 spans 15 amino acids. With V trimmed by 4 bases and J by 5 bases, 6 bases remained unmatched. This CDR3 reads CASSSQGTGGETQYF. The CDR3 nucleotides are TGTGCCAGCAGCTCCCAAGGGACAGGGGGGGAGACCCAGTACTTC.

The chain recombines TRBV2 with TRBJ2-5; no firm D call. This CDR3 comprises 13 residues. V gave up 2 bases and J gave up 2 bases, with 6 bases separating them. The V gene's germline CDR1 is SNHLY and CDR2 FYNNEI. The CDR3, as DNA: TGTGCCAGCAGTGAAAACCAGCAAGAGACCCAGTACTTC. Translated: CASSENQQETQYF. Drawing the rest from reference TRBV2 and TRBJ2-5, the complete variable domain is EPEVTQTPSHQVTQMGQEVILRCVPISNHLYFYWYRQILGQKVEFLVSFYNNEISEKSEIFDDQFSVERPDGSNFTLKIRSTKLEDSAMYFCASSENQQETQYFGPGTRLLVL.

The chain combines TRBV27 with TRBJ2-3; 10 bases are a match to TRBD1. CDR3 length: 14 residues. CDR1 MNHEY and CDR2 SMNVEV come from the germline V gene (reference sequence). With V trimmed by 9 bases and J by 3 bases, 6 bases remained unmatched. The DNA for the CDR3 is TGTGCCAGTAGGCGGGACAGGGGAACAGATACGCAGTATTTT. Encoded protein: CASRRDRGTDTQYF.

J is TRBJ2-2 and V is TRBV7-3; D is perhaps TRBD2 (7 bases). V lost 1 base to trimming and J lost 4 bases, with 13 bases between them. The CDR3 has 16 residues. CDR1 is SGHTA and CDR2 is FQGTGA in the germline V gene. CDR3 amino acids: CASSLRGGWGTGELFF. DNA for the CDR3: TGTGCCAGCAGCTTAAGGGGGGGCTGGGGCACCGGGGAGCTGTTTTTT.

In this sample, this clone turned up a few times. The chain employs TRBV7-6 and TRBJ2-2, with 12 bases aligning to TRBD2. Looked up from germline, CDR1 is SGHVS and CDR2 is FNYEAQ. CDR3 length: 16 residues. The trim removed 4 bases at V and 7 bases at J, leaving 7 bases unmatched. CDR3 residues: CASSYGLAGSGGELFF. In nucleotides, the CDR3 is TGTGCCAGCAGCTACGGACTAGCGGGATCGGGCGGGGAGCTGTTTTTT.

V gene TRBV1 combines with J gene TRBJ2-6; no DNA check was done on the table's D call, TRBD1. TRBV1 corresponds to a pseudogene. The CDR3 sequence is 19 residues long. The CDR3 sequence is CTSSPKRDRGTTGANVLTF. The CDR3 bases are TGCACCAGCAGCCCCAAGAGGGACAGGGGGACGACTGGGGCCAACGTCCTGACTTTC.

CDR3 DNA sequence: TGTGCCAGTAGTATAGACCTCAGGGGTCGCACTGAAGCTTTCTTT. It is translated as CASSIDLRGRTEAFF. The rearrangement joins TRBV19 to TRBJ1-1; a weak D match, TRBD1 (6 bases). Germline V lookup: CDR1 LNHDA, CDR2 SQIVND (reference sequence). V lost 0 bases and J lost 4, with 12 bases in between. This CDR3 is built from 15 residues.

The chain links TRBV18 to TRBJ2-3; TRBD1 is a possible D gene (5 bases). V shed 6 bases and J shed 6 bases, with 13 bases lying between them. Germline V CDR1 and CDR2: KGHSH, LQKENI. This CDR3 contains 13 residues. CDR3 coding DNA: TGTGCCAGCTCCCCAGGCCCAGGGGATACGCAGTATTTT. Residues: CASSPGPGDTQYF.

This chain connects TRBV27 to TRBJ2-2; D gene uncertain. The ends were cut back, 6 bases at V and 0 bases at J, with 11 bases in the middle. The CDR3 consists of 15 residues. CDR1 MNHEY and CDR2 SMNVEV come from the germline V gene (reference sequence). The CDR3: CASRRSPANTGELFF. For the CDR3, the DNA is TGTGCCAGCAGGCGGAGCCCAGCGAACACCGGGGAGCTGTTTTTT.

The V call is TRBV9, the J call TRBJ2-3, with unresolved D. The CDR3 is made up of 14 amino acids. The V end was cut by 0 bases, the J end by 5 bases, with 10 bases between. Germline V lookup: CDR1 SGDLS, CDR2 YYNGEE. The CDR3 coding sequence is TGTGCCAGCAGCGTAGGGAGTTTGGGAGATACGCAGTATTTT. Translation gives CASSVGSLGDTQYF.

The CDR3 coding sequence is TGTGCCAGCAGCCCGGGACAGTCTAACACTGAAGCTTTCTTT. Translating it yields CASSPGQSNTEAFF. The rearrangement links TRBV5-5 to TRBJ1-1; 7 nucleotides match TRBD1. In germline, CDR1 is SGHKS, CDR2 YYEKEE (reference sequence). This CDR3 contains 14 residues. Germline trimming cut 4 bases from V and 2 bases from J; bases unmatched to any gene: 5.